A single sample gave rise to the 7 T cell receptor beta chains below, sequenced in a study of identifying expanded T cells in peripheral blood. Profiled with immunoSEQ multiplex PCR; TCRdb holds only in-frame clones, not every one. The sample records about 58,000 clones, approximately 89% being singletons. The sequenced sample was blood. The receptors come from a person aged 18-70 years in good health.

This clone was counted between two and nine times. The chain has TRBV5-1 and TRBJ1-2; 9 nucleotides line up with TRBD1. Unmatched junction bases numbered 7, after V lost 4 bases and J lost 12 bases. Germline values: CDR1 SGHRS, CDR2 YFSETQ. This CDR3 spans 12 amino acids. The CDR3 coding sequence is TGCGCCAGCAGCGGGCGACAGGGGGACGACACCTTC. Its translation: CASSGRQGDDTF.

This chain links TRBV29-1 with TRBJ1-2; D is possibly TRBD1 (5 bases). The CDR3 covers 14 residues. Trimming pared 4 bases from V and 4 bases from J, leaving 16 bases between. The germline CDR1 and CDR2 sequences are SQVTM and ANQGSEA. The CDR3 DNA follows: TGCAGCGTTGTCGCCGGCAGGGTCGGCTATGGCTACACCTTC. It encodes CSVVAGRVGYGYTF.

The rearrangement links TRBV21-1 to TRBJ2-5; the D segment call TRBD1 is taken from the table without a DNA check. TRBV21-1 is assigned pseudogene status. The CDR3 loop spans 15 amino acids. CDR3 in amino acids: CASSTKRTGMETQYF. Written as DNA, the CDR3 is TGTGCCAGCAGCACAAAAAGGACAGGGATGGAGACCCAGTACTTC.

This clone appeared a few times. The chain couples TRBV28 to TRBJ1-5; 10 bases are a match to TRBD1. This CDR3 has 15 residues. The germline CDR1 and CDR2 sequences are MDHEN and SYDVKM. Germline trimming cut 2 bases from V and 11 bases from J; bases unmatched to any gene: 9. The CDR3 sequence is CASSLGGTGVRSQHF. The CDR3 nucleotides read TGTGCCAGCAGTTTAGGAGGGACAGGGGTGAGGTCCCAGCATTTT. Looking up the rest from reference TRBV28 and TRBJ1-5 gives the full variable domain: DVKVTQSSRYLVKRTGEKVFLECVQDMDHENMFWYRQDPGLGLRLIYFSYDVKMKEKGDIPEGYSVSREKKERFSLILESASTNQTSMYLCASSLGGTGVRSQHFGDGTRLSIL.

The chain couples TRBV4-2 to TRBJ2-7; 8 positions agree with TRBD2. The CDR3 consists of 15 residues. The V gene's germline CDR1 is LGHNA and CDR2 YNFKEQ. V shed 3 bases, J shed 0 bases, and the junction held 4 bases outside the gene matches. CDR3 bases: TGTGCCAGCAGCCAGACTAGCGAGAGCTCCTACGAGCAGTACTTC. Amino acids: CASSQTSESSYEQYF.

This clone was counted a single time. The chain couples TRBV7-2 to TRBJ2-5; D ambiguous. V was shortened by 6 bases and J by 5 bases, with 7 bases between the two germline ends. This CDR3 region has 11 residues. Germline loops: CDR1 SGHTA, CDR2 FQGNSA. CDR3 residues: CASRVLETQYF. The CDR3 region has the DNA TGTGCCAGCAGGGTTTTGGAGACCCAGTACTTC.

The V gene is TRBV7-6, the J gene TRBJ1-1, with D unresolved. The V end lost 5 bases, the J end lost 3 bases, and 10 bases lay between the germline ends. The germline V gene encodes CDR1 SGHVS and CDR2 FNYEAQ. The CDR3 covers 13 residues. CDR3 nucleotide sequence: TGTGCCAGCAGCGTAGGGTCTGACACTGAAGCTTTCTTT. It is translated as CASSVGSDTEAFF. The whole variable domain, remainder taken from reference TRBV7-6 and TRBJ1-1, is GAGVSQSPRYKVTKRGQDVALRCDPISGHVSLYWYRQALGQGPEFLTYFNYEAQQDKSGLPNDRFSAERPEGSISTLTIQRTEQRDSAMYRCASSVGSDTEAFFGQGTRLTVV.